Following are 20 T cell receptor beta chains from one sample sequenced in a study of T-cell memory formation after mild COVID-19. Each CDR3 protein gets one entry after TCRdb re-called the 5' RACE reads with MiXCR. The sample records roughly 300,000 distinct CDR3 sequences, roughly 17% being singletons. Sequencing was carried out using PBMCs or a T cell subset sorted from them (not recorded which). All receptors come from a man younger than 35 who had mild COVID-19 (a few samples of this study predate the infection). Cell type and time point are not known.

The chain carries TRBV28 and TRBJ2-3, with 9 bases that match TRBD1. The ends lost 6 bases at V and 4 bases at J; junction bases unmatched: 8. This CDR3 has 15 amino acids. Germline assignment: CDR1 MDHEN and CDR2 SYDVKM. CDR3 DNA sequence: TGTGCCAGCAGCACAGGGGGCAGTTGGGCAGATACGCAGTATTTT. Translated: CASSTGGSWADTQYF. Drawing the rest from reference TRBV28 and TRBJ2-3, the complete variable domain is DVKVTQSSRYLVKRTGEKVFLECVQDMDHENMFWYRQDPGLGLRLIYFSYDVKMKEKGDIPEGYSVSREKKERFSLILESASTNQTSMYLCASSTGGSWADTQYFGPGTRLTVL.

The chain recombines TRBV3-1 with TRBJ1-4, with D perhaps matching TRBD1 (6 bases). V was shortened by 3 bases and J by 4 bases, with 15 bases between the two germline ends. The germline V gene encodes CDR1 LGHDT and CDR2 YNNKEL (reference sequence). CDR3 length equals 16 residues. In DNA, the CDR3 is TGTGCCAGCAGCCAGAGCGGACAGACGATTAATGAAAAACTGTTTTTT. Amino acids: CASSQSGQTINEKLFF.

The chain is built from TRBV29-1 and TRBJ2-3; maybe TRBD2 (6 bases). Trimming removed 4 bases from V and 4 bases from J, with 12 bases in between. There are 13 residues in the CDR3. Germline CDR1 is SQVTM and CDR2 is ANQGSEA. The DNA of the CDR3 is TGCAGCGTTGTGGGCTGGGAGGCAGATACGCAGTATTTT. Translating it yields CSVVGWEADTQYF.

This clonotype was recorded at least ten times. At one end the junction does not follow the germline gene, possibly because of a read error. The rearrangement joins TRBV5-1 to TRBJ2-1; D may be TRBD1 (5 bases). Per germline, CDR1 SGHRS and CDR2 YFSETQ. This CDR3 region has 12 residues. The CDR3, as DNA: TGTGCCAGCAGTTCCCAGGGCAATGAGCAGTTCTTC. Its translation is CASSSQGNEQFF.

The chain couples TRBV27 to TRBJ2-4, with TRBD1 matching over 7 bases. CDR1 is MNHEY and CDR2 is SMNVEV in the germline V gene (reference sequence). The trim removed 6 bases at V and 8 bases at J, leaving 7 bases unmatched. This CDR3 is built from 13 residues. The CDR3 here is CASSLRDSDIQYF. CDR3 bases: TGTGCCAGCAGCCTCCGGGACAGTGACATTCAGTACTTC.

This chain links TRBV7-3 with TRBJ2-2; D possibly corresponds to TRBD2 (5 bases). CDR1 is SGHTA, CDR2 FQGTGA, per germline. With 5 bases removed from V and 1 base from J, the gap between germline ends came to 5 bases. CDR3 length: 13 amino acids. CDR3 nucleotides: TGTGCCAGCAGCCGGGAGAACACCGGGGAGCTGTTTTTT. Translation: CASSRENTGELFF.

The CDR3 loop is CASSGGGRSHEQFF. CDR3 coding DNA: TGTGCCAGCAGCGGGGGTGGTCGAAGTCATGAGCAGTTCTTC. This chain connects TRBV7-2 to TRBJ2-1; D possibly uses TRBD1 or TRBD2 (5 bases each). CDR3 length: 14 amino acids. V lost 5 bases and J lost 8, with 16 bases in between. CDR1 and CDR2 from the germline V gene are SGHTA and FQGNSA.

This chain joins TRBV3-1 and TRBJ1-5, with D perhaps matching TRBD1 (5 bases). Germline CDR1 LGHDT, CDR2 YNNKEL (reference sequence). CDR3 length: 14 amino acids. The V and J ends lost 1 base and 7 bases respectively, with 11 bases between them. The CDR3 nucleotides read TGTGCCAGCAGCCAAGGAGGGGCAGAACAGCCCCAGCATTTT. It is translated as CASSQGGAEQPQHF. Full variable domain (remainder filled in from reference TRBV3-1 and TRBJ1-5): DTAVSQTPKYLVTQMGNDKSIKCEQNLGHDTMYWYKQDSKKFLKIMFSYNNKELIINETVPNRFSPKSPDKAHLNLHINSLELGDSAVYFCASSQGGAEQPQHFGDGTRLSIL.

In this sample, this clonotype turned up a few times. The chain links TRBV12-3 or TRBV12-4 to TRBJ1-2; TRBD1 matches at 9 bases. The V gene end was trimmed by 3 bases and the J gene end by 5 bases; junction bases not matched to a gene: 4. The CDR3 loop spans 14 amino acids. The CDR3 reads CASSFEDRGYGYTF. As DNA, the CDR3 is TGTGCCAGCAGTTTCGAGGACAGGGGTTATGGCTACACCTTC.

The DNA for the CDR3 is TGTGCCAGCTCACAACAGGGGAGGCCGTTGAATGAAAAACTGTTTTTT. This encodes CASSQQGRPLNEKLFF. The chain recombines TRBV18 with TRBJ1-4, with 7 bases lining up with TRBD1. This CDR3 contains 16 residues. Losses at the gene ends were 4 bases for V and 5 bases for J; bases not matched to a gene: 10. Germline V gene sequence: CDR1 KGHSH, CDR2 LQKENI.

This clonotype was seen only a few times. The chain links TRBV6-1 to TRBJ2-7; a weak D match, TRBD1 (6 bases). There are 13 residues in the CDR3. Germline V CDR1 and CDR2: MNHNS, SASEGT. Trimming removed 8 bases from V and 3 bases from J, with 14 bases in between. Written as DNA, the CDR3 is TGTGCCAGCGGGCCGGGACATGACTACGAGCAGTACTTC. Translated: CASGPGHDYEQYF.

The rearrangement joins TRBV29-1 to TRBJ2-2; a weak D match, TRBD1 (6 bases). Germline CDR1 is SQVTM and CDR2 is ANQGSEA. The CDR3 is 14 amino acids. V lost 4 bases, J lost 4 bases, and 13 bases lay in between. The CDR3 DNA reads TGCAGCGTTGCTGAAGAGGGGGTCACCGGGGAGCTGTTTTTT. It translates to CSVAEEGVTGELFF.

The rearrangement links TRBV9 to TRBJ2-3; 8 bases line up with TRBD1. Trimming removed 3 bases from V and 3 bases from J; junction bases left unmatched: 6. Germline assignment: CDR1 SGDLS and CDR2 YYNGEE. The CDR3 covers 15 residues. CDR3 amino acids: CASSATGDITDTQYF. The CDR3 bases are TGTGCCAGCAGCGCGACAGGGGACATTACAGATACGCAGTATTTT.

The V call is TRBV11-2, the J call TRBJ2-6; 9 bases are a match to TRBD1. Germline CDR1 SGHAT, CDR2 FQNNGV. This CDR3 is built from 18 residues. The ends lost 5 bases at V and 3 bases at J; junction bases unmatched: 11. CDR3 amino acids: CASSALDRGLGGANVLTF. Here the CDR3 DNA reads TGTGCCAGCAGCGCCTTGGACAGGGGTTTAGGTGGGGCCAACGTCCTGACTTTC.

This clonotype has just a few counts. The rearrangement joins TRBV5-1 to TRBJ2-2, with D possibly being TRBD2 (5 bases). Trimming stripped 0 bases from V and 4 bases from J, with 10 bases between. Germline values: CDR1 SGHRS, CDR2 YFSETQ. This CDR3 is built from 15 residues. The CDR3, as DNA: TGCGCCAGCAGCTTGGGGGCGGCGGGCACCGGGGAGCTGTTTTTT. Translated: CASSLGAAGTGELFF.

The J gene is TRBJ1-2, the V gene TRBV7-8, with a possible D match to TRBD1 (5 bases). V shed 5 bases and J shed 4 bases, with 14 bases lying between them. The CDR3 runs 14 residues. CDR1 and CDR2 (germline): SGHVS, FQNEAQ. In DNA form, the CDR3 reads TGTGCCAGCAGCCGCGGGGGGAGGCCCTATGGCTACACCTTC. It codes for CASSRGGRPYGYTF.

The rearrangement joins TRBV7-9 to TRBJ1-1; 9 bases map to TRBD1. There are 15 residues in the CDR3. Germline loops: CDR1 SEHNR, CDR2 FQNEAQ (reference sequence). Germline trimming cut 2 bases from V and 6 bases from J; bases unmatched to any gene: 7. The CDR3 loop is CASSLLGTGISEAFF. The DNA of the CDR3 is TGTGCCAGCAGCTTATTAGGGACAGGGATTTCTGAAGCTTTCTTT.

This clonotype turned up a few times. The J gene is TRBJ2-4, the V gene TRBV6-2 or TRBV6-3, with 7 bases aligning to TRBD2. Germline V gene sequence: CDR1 MNHEY, CDR2 SVGEGT. The V and J ends lost 0 bases and 1 base, in that order; junction bases with no gene match: 3. The CDR3 contains 16 residues. In nucleotides, the CDR3 is TGTGCCAGCAGTTACTCGACTAGCCGGGCCAAAAACATTCAGTACTTC. The encoded protein is CASSYSTSRAKNIQYF.

The V gene is TRBV7-8, the J gene TRBJ2-6; D is undetermined. Germline V CDR1 and CDR2: SGHVS, FQNEAQ. The CDR3 is 16 amino acids. The V end was cut by 3 bases, the J end by 0 bases, with 9 bases between. CDR3 protein: CASSFESGSGANVLTF. Written as DNA, the CDR3 is TGTGCCAGCAGCTTTGAGTCAGGCTCTGGGGCCAACGTCCTGACTTTC.

This clonotype was recorded many times. V usage is TRBV25-1 and J usage is TRBJ2-1; D might be TRBD1 (6 bases). CDR3 length: 15 amino acids. Per the germline V gene, CDR1 is MGHDK and CDR2 is SYGVNS. The ends were cut back, 4 bases at V and 7 bases at J, with 17 bases in the middle. This chain's CDR3 is CASSAAPGDRNEQFF. The CDR3, as DNA: TGTGCCAGCAGTGCCGCACCAGGGGATCGGAATGAGCAGTTCTTC.